These 31 T cell receptor beta chains share one sample of origin, sequenced in a study of T cells after yellow fever vaccination. Via MiXCR, TCRdb re-called the 5' RACE reads, giving one row per CDR3 protein. This sample yields 450,000 to 600,000 distinct CDR3 sequences, of which roughly 14% are seen a single time; around 15% belongs to the top ten. The source material was PBMCs, sampled on the day of the yellow fever booster vaccination. The origin of the receptors is a man aged 30 to 45 who received the YFV17D yellow fever vaccine.

The chain combines TRBV7-2 with TRBJ2-1, with D hard to call. With 3 bases removed from V and 4 bases from J, the gap between germline ends came to 13 bases. The length of the CDR3 is 15 residues. Germline lookup yields CDR1 SGHTA and CDR2 FQGNSA. The CDR3 is CASSFNGFGYNEQFF. For the CDR3, the DNA is TGTGCCAGCAGCTTTAACGGGTTTGGGTACAATGAGCAGTTCTTC.

For the CDR3, the DNA is TGTGCCAGCAGCTCGCCGGGGGGGAGGGAAGCTTTCTTT. Its protein is CASSSPGGREAFF. The chain is built from TRBV7-2 and TRBJ1-1, with D maybe TRBD1 (5 bases). The V end was cut by 4 bases, the J end by 8 bases, with 14 bases between. Germline assignment: CDR1 SGHTA and CDR2 FQGNSA. The CDR3 has 13 amino acids. The variable domain in full, with the rest retrieved from reference TRBV7-2 and TRBJ1-1, is GAGVSQSPSNKVTEKGKDVELRCDPISGHTALYWYRQSLGQGLEFLIYFQGNSAPDKSGLPSDRFSAERTGGSVSTLTIQRTQQEDSAVYLCASSSPGGREAFFGQGTRLTVV.

The chain combines TRBV6-5 with TRBJ1-5; 7 nucleotides agree with TRBD1. The germline gives CDR1 MNHEY, CDR2 SVGAGI. V shed 6 bases and J 0 bases; nucleotides not matched to a gene: 11. This CDR3 has 17 amino acids. The CDR3 DNA is TGTGCCAGCAGCCGCCACGGACAGGACTATAGCAATCAGCCCCAGCATTTT. The encoded protein is CASSRHGQDYSNQPQHF.

Only a few counts were recorded for this clonotype. The chain carries TRBV20-1 and TRBJ2-1, with D uncertain. CDR1 is DFQATT and CDR2 is SNEGSKA in the germline V gene (reference sequence). The CDR3 loop spans 14 amino acids. V shed 6 bases and J shed 4 bases, with 16 bases lying between them. The CDR3 nucleotides read TGCAGTGCCCGGGCGCTGGAAAATTACAATGAGCAGTTCTTC. Protein product: CSARALENYNEQFF.

This chain joins TRBV11-2 and TRBJ2-3; D is unresolved. The germline V and J ends were trimmed by 2 bases and 2 bases, with 8 bases remaining between them. Germline V CDR1 and CDR2: SGHAT, FQNNGV. CDR3 length: 14 residues. CDR3 protein: CASSLLIATDTQYF. The CDR3 bases are TGTGCCAGCAGCTTACTGATAGCCACAGATACGCAGTATTTT. Supplemented by reference TRBV11-2 and TRBJ2-3, the full variable domain reads EAGVAQSPRYKIIEKRQSVAFWCNPISGHATLYWYQQILGQGPKLLIQFQNNGVVDDSQLPKDRFSAERLKGVDSTLKIQPAKLEDSAVYLCASSLLIATDTQYFGPGTRLTVL.

There are a few counts of this clonotype. The chain couples TRBV6-4 to TRBJ2-3; 8 nucleotides agree with TRBD1. CDR3 size: 16 residues. V lost 3 bases and J lost 0; bases outside the gene matches: 5. Germline lookup yields CDR1 MRHNA and CDR2 SNTAGT. CDR3 coding DNA: TGTGCCAGCAGTGAGGGTCGGACAGGGAGCACAGATACGCAGTATTTT. This gives the protein CASSEGRTGSTDTQYF.

This clonotype was observed a few times. The chain joins TRBV6-2 or TRBV6-3 to TRBJ1-1, with 9 nucleotides matching TRBD1. Germline CDR1 reads MNHEY; CDR2 reads SVGEGT. The junction had 0 bases not matched to a gene; V was cut back by 6 bases and J by 1 base. This CDR3 is 13 amino acids long. Here the CDR3 reads CASRDRGNTEAFF. CDR3 DNA: TGTGCCAGCAGGGACAGGGGGAACACTGAAGCTTTCTTT.

This clonotype was seen a few times. This chain connects TRBV18 to TRBJ2-7; the D is unclear. The V gene's germline CDR1 is KGHSH and CDR2 LQKENI. V was cut by 1 base and J by 7 bases, with 17 bases left in between. This CDR3 is built from 15 residues. For the CDR3, the DNA is TGTGCCAGCTCACCACAACTGGCGGAGCTAGTGGAGCAGTACTTC. As protein: CASSPQLAELVEQYF.

This clonotype was detected a few times. The V gene is TRBV27, the J gene TRBJ2-7; D is undetermined. V was clipped by 4 bases and J by 2 bases, with 15 bases between them. This CDR3 has 15 amino acids. Per germline, CDR1 MNHEY and CDR2 SMNVEV (reference sequence). Written as DNA, the CDR3 is TGTGCCAGCAGTTCAACAAGACCTGGTACCTACGAGCAGTACTTC. Protein: CASSSTRPGTYEQYF.

V is TRBV7-9 and J is TRBJ2-7; D is possibly TRBD1 or TRBD2 (5 bases each). The germline V gene has CDR1 SEHNR and CDR2 FQNEAQ (reference sequence). This CDR3 is built from 15 residues. The ends were cut back, 4 bases at V and 4 bases at J, with 17 bases in the middle. CDR3 bases: TGTGCCAGCAGCTCAATCACCGGGACGCTGTACGAGCAGTACTTC. Amino acids: CASSSITGTLYEQYF.

On this clonotype itself: The CDR3 does not close with the conserved phenylalanine or tryptophan, likely indicating a read error. V and J are TRBV7-2 and TRBJ2-2; no clear D. V was trimmed by 5 bases and J by 7 bases, leaving 11 bases between them. The germline CDR1 and CDR2 sequences are SGHTA and FQGNSA. The CDR3 has 13 residues. CDR3 sequence: CASSTRPVGELFS. CDR3 coding DNA: TGTGCCAGCAGCACCCGACCCGTCGGGGAGCTGTTTTCT.

The chain joins TRBV5-1 to TRBJ1-1; 10 bases match TRBD1. The length of the CDR3 is 14 residues. The trim removed 3 bases at V and 4 bases at J, leaving 3 bases unmatched. Germline assignment: CDR1 SGHRS and CDR2 YFSETQ. CDR3 in DNA: TGCGCCAGCAGCTCCTGGACAGGGGGCACTGAAGCTTTCTTT. This encodes CASSSWTGGTEAFF.

The J gene is TRBJ2-4, the V gene TRBV20-1; D uncertain. V shed 4 bases and J shed 1 base, with 8 bases lying between them. Germline lookup yields CDR1 DFQATT and CDR2 SNEGSKA (reference sequence). CDR3 length: 13 residues. The CDR3 bases are TGCAGTGCTACCAGTTCGGCCAAAAACATTCAGTACTTC. Protein product: CSATSSAKNIQYF.

This CDR3 is CSVETWDTQYF. The CDR3 nucleotides read TGCAGCGTTGAAACCTGGGATACGCAGTATTTT. This sequence joins TRBV29-1 and TRBJ2-3; unclear D gene. Germline V lookup: CDR1 SQVTM, CDR2 ANQGSEA. This CDR3 spans 11 amino acids. V lost 2 bases and J 6 bases, leaving 6 bases between the germline ends.

V gene TRBV4-2 combines with J gene TRBJ2-6; the match to TRBD2 covers 9 bases. V dropped 4 bases and J dropped 1; count of bases not matched to a gene: 8. This CDR3 has 18 amino acids. CDR1 is LGHNA and CDR2 is YNFKEQ in the germline V gene. For the CDR3, the DNA is TGTGCCAGCAGCCCTCGAGGTAGCGGGAGTTCTGGGGCCAACGTCCTGACTTTC. It encodes CASSPRGSGSSGANVLTF.

The table lists this clonotype with many counts. This sequence joins TRBV27 and TRBJ2-3, with a possible D match to TRBD1 (6 bases). Germline V CDR1 and CDR2: MNHEY, SMNVEV (reference sequence). The V end lost 0 bases, the J end lost 3 bases, and 7 bases lay between the germline ends. This CDR3 is 14 amino acids long. The CDR3 here is CASSLSGATDTQYF. Here the CDR3 DNA reads TGTGCCAGCAGTTTATCGGGGGCAACAGATACGCAGTATTTT.

This clonotype appeared many times. In DNA, the CDR3 is TGCGCCAGCAGCCGTAAGCAGACGTTCGACACTGAAGCTTTCTTT. Protein product: CASSRKQTFDTEAFF. V and J are TRBV5-1 and TRBJ1-1; no firm D call. Germline CDR1 is SGHRS and CDR2 is YFSETQ. CDR3 size: 15 residues. V lost 4 bases to trimming and J lost 3 bases, with 16 bases between them.

This clonotype appeared many times. The chain uses TRBV10-3 and TRBJ2-6; D gene ambiguous. The CDR3 totals 17 residues. From germline, CDR1 is ENHRY and CDR2 SYGVKD. V lost 10 bases and J lost 0, with 19 bases in between. Here the CDR3 DNA reads TGTGCCACCCCAAGGTCCGGAAACCGCTCTGGGGCCAACGTCCTGACTTTC. Protein: CATPRSGNRSGANVLTF.

The CDR3 region is CSVDGGIQRMNTEAFF. DNA of the CDR3: TGCAGCGTTGATGGCGGGATCCAGAGGATGAACACTGAAGCTTTCTTT. This rearrangement joins TRBV29-1 to TRBJ1-1, with unresolved D. Germline V gene sequence: CDR1 SQVTM, CDR2 ANQGSEA. The V end was cut by 3 bases, the J end by 0 bases, with 17 bases between. This CDR3 has 16 amino acids.

This sequence joins TRBV7-2 and TRBJ2-1, with 7 bases identical to TRBD2. V was clipped by 8 bases and J by 2 bases; unmatched bases: 3. Germline V gene sequence: CDR1 SGHTA, CDR2 FQGNSA. This CDR3 comprises 13 residues. The CDR3, as DNA: TGTGCCAGCTTGAGCGGGACCTACAATGAGCAGTTCTTC. Its translation: CASLSGTYNEQFF.

This clonotype was seen repeatedly, ten times or more. The DNA is left out, because the CDR3 cannot be placed on it with certainty; the CDR3 is given as TCRdb lists it. The chain employs TRBV12-3 or TRBV12-4 and TRBJ2-3; the D call in the table, TRBD2, was not verified against the DNA. Inclusive of both ends, the CDR3 amounts to 17 amino acids. The CDR3 protein is CASSSSRDLTGTDTQYF.

The chain has TRBV10-3 and TRBJ1-5; D perhaps matches TRBD1 (6 bases). Germline values: CDR1 ENHRY, CDR2 SYGVKD. Trimming removed 5 bases at V and 7 bases at J, with 12 bases between. There are 13 residues in the CDR3. This CDR3 is CAISSGVRQPQHF. The CDR3 region has the DNA TGTGCCATCAGTTCAGGGGTGAGGCAGCCCCAGCATTTT.

This clonotype has more than one count but fewer than ten. The chain is built from TRBV27 and TRBJ1-1, with D uncertain. The CDR3 extends over 13 amino acids. Germline V gene lookup returns CDR1 MNHEY and CDR2 SMNVEV (reference sequence). Trimming left V 2 bases short and J 3 bases short, with 7 bases between. The chain's CDR3 is CASSLRDYTEAFF. CDR3 sequence (DNA): TGTGCCAGCAGTTTACGGGATTACACTGAAGCTTTCTTT.

Points on this clonotype: Possible read error: a much larger clone is one base away. V usage is TRBV14 and J usage is TRBJ2-3; D is unresolved. Germline V gene sequence: CDR1 SGHDN, CDR2 FVKESK. The ends were cut back, 6 bases at V and 2 bases at J, with 15 bases in the middle. The CDR3 covers 15 residues. CDR3 in amino acids: CASSAMGSSTDTQYF. Written as DNA, the CDR3 is TGTGCCAGCAGTGCGATGGGTTCTTCCACAGATACGCAGTATTTT.

The rearrangement uses TRBV5-1 and TRBJ2-1; 10 bases fit TRBD2. Germline loops: CDR1 SGHRS, CDR2 YFSETQ. CDR3 length: 15 residues. Trimming removed 4 bases from V and 9 bases from J; junction bases left unmatched: 10. The CDR3 DNA follows: TGCGCCAGCAGCCCAAGGACTAGCGGAGAGGTTGAGCAGTTCTTC. Protein sequence: CASSPRTSGEVEQFF.

The rearrangement uses TRBV27 and TRBJ2-2; 9 bases are shared with TRBD2. V dropped 0 bases and J dropped 5; count of bases not matched to a gene: 16. CDR3 length: 20 amino acids. CDR1 is MNHEY and CDR2 is SMNVEV in the germline V gene (reference sequence). The CDR3 coding sequence is TGTGCCAGCAGTTTATCGCTGGGACTAGCATACCCCCAGGGGACCGGGGAGCTGTTTTTT. Translating it yields CASSLSLGLAYPQGTGELFF.

In this sample, this clonotype turned up a few times. This chain uses TRBV28 with TRBJ1-5; D might be TRBD1 (5 bases). From germline, CDR1 is MDHEN and CDR2 SYDVKM. The CDR3 is 16 residues long. Trimming pared 3 bases from V and 6 bases from J, leaving 18 bases between. The CDR3: CASSFPGQGFSQPQHF. CDR3 DNA: TGTGCCAGCAGTTTTCCCGGTCAGGGCTTTAGTCAGCCCCAGCATTTT.

There are a few counts of this clonotype. The chain links TRBV3-1 to TRBJ2-3; 14 bases agree with TRBD2. Germline trimming cut 1 base from V and 3 bases from J; bases unmatched to any gene: 6. The CDR3 has 18 amino acids. The germline V gene encodes CDR1 LGHDT and CDR2 YNNKEL (reference sequence). CDR3 DNA: TGTGCCAGCAGCCAAGGGGGACTAGCGGGAGATTCGACAGATACGCAGTATTTT. Residues: CASSQGGLAGDSTDTQYF.

This chain connects TRBV25-1 to TRBJ2-4; perhaps TRBD1 as D (6 bases). V was shortened by 5 bases and J by 2 bases, with 10 bases between the two germline ends. The CDR3 runs to 14 residues. CDR1 is MGHDK and CDR2 is SYGVNS in the germline V gene. The DNA of the CDR3 is TGTGCCAGCAGTAAAACAGGGTCCAAAAACATTCAGTACTTC. As protein: CASSKTGSKNIQYF. Looking up the rest from reference TRBV25-1 and TRBJ2-4 gives the full variable domain: EADIYQTPRYLVIGTGKKITLECSQTMGHDKMYWYQQDPGMELHLIHYSYGVNSTEKGDLSSESTVSRIRTEHFPLTLESARPSHTSQYLCASSKTGSKNIQYFGAGTRLSVL.

This clonotype was seen a handful of times. The V call is TRBV12-3 or TRBV12-4, the J call TRBJ1-4; D is undetermined. The CDR3 is 15 amino acids. V was trimmed by 3 bases and J by 11 bases, leaving 19 bases between them. The CDR3 is CASSFRARENQKLFF. The CDR3 DNA follows: TGTGCCAGCAGTTTTCGGGCCCGTGAGAACCAGAAACTGTTTTTT.

This clonotype was seen at least ten times. This chain links TRBV6-2 or TRBV6-3 with TRBJ1-5; D is ambiguous. The CDR3 loop spans 12 amino acids. V shed 3 bases and J shed 4 bases, with 4 bases lying between them. Germline lookup yields CDR1 MNHEY and CDR2 SVGEGT. CDR3 DNA sequence: TGTGCCAGCAGTTATCAGAATCAGCCCCAGCATTTT. This translates into CASSYQNQPQHF.